What follows describes a single TCR beta chain. The antigen is unknown. These data are taken from a study of T cell responses to AZD1222 COVID-19 vaccine. Study observations and caveats: There were mostly white British donors and more females than males, and clonal diversity was possibly underestimated.

Per germline, CDR1 MGHRA and CDR2 YSYEKL. This CDR3 comprises 14 residues. The germline V and J ends were trimmed by 4 bases and 4 bases, with 13 bases remaining between them. Measured with immunoSEQ multiplex PCR; TCRdb has only the in-frame clones, and not every one. The sample has around 150,000 clones, over 75% seen once. This clonotype was obtained from an adult who received the AZD1222 COVID-19 vaccine. This chain connects TRBV4-1 to TRBJ1-1, with D maybe TRBD1 (5 bases). Sequencing used peripheral blood, obtained 28 days after the second AZD1222 dose. The CDR3 region has the DNA TGCGCCAGCAGCCTTGGACACCAAGGCACTGAAGCTTTCTTT. As protein: CASSLGHQGTEAFF.